This entry describes one T cell receptor beta chain. Its antigen remains unidentified. No much larger clone is present one base from it, and per-base qualities are unavailable. The treatment or condition label for this specimen denotes: approximately 10-day PBMC culture with coronavirus spike peptide pools or control peptides (ViraFEST assay). The ViraFEST assay was used in the study, in which antigen-specific T cells were expanded with peptide pools and expanded clonotypes were subsequently identified by TCR sequencing. The convalescent patients' positive SARS-CoV-2 PCR tests fell between March and December 2020, which was before the Alpha, Beta and Delta variants emerged in the United States. Each well held millions of PBMCs cultured in IMDM containing approximately 5% human AB serum and approximately 9.1 IU/ml IL-2, with 10 ug/ml peptide pools added. Half of the culture medium was replaced with fresh IL-2-containing medium on days 3 and 7. After less than 12 days of culture, CD4+ T cells were isolated by negative selection using the EasySep CD4+ T cell isolation kit. PBMCs were separated from whole blood using Ficoll-Paque Plus gradient centrifugation and then either used fresh or cryopreserved at -140C. In general, triplicate wells were set up for every culture condition.

Receptor amplification or capture employed PCR. At the Johns Hopkins FTIC core, DNA from the cultured CD4+ T cells underwent TCR sequencing with the Oncomine TCR Beta short-read assay. The QIAamp micro DNA kit was used to extract genomic DNA from the cultured CD4+ T cells. Oncomine TCR Beta libraries from cultured CD4+ T cells were pooled with unique dual indexes and sequenced on an Illumina iSeq 100. The original methods were these. Non-productive sequences were removed, and CDR3s not starting with C, not ending with F or W, or shorter than 7 amino acids were discarded. The MANAFEST web application identified antigen-specific clonotypes by comparing peptide-stimulated wells against reference wells and other culture wells. For a clone to be called positive, the clone needed an FDR below 0.05, an odds ratio above 5, and a productive frequency above 0.1% in at least two of three replicate wells. A clonotype was classed as cross-reactive if the clonotype showed significant expansion both in SARS-CoV-2 spike wells and in at least one common cold coronavirus spike condition. Using R version 3.6.1, CDR3 homology was evaluated through Levenshtein distances (stringdist) along with unrooted phylogenetic trees (ape). TCRdb reworked the public reads: Q25 trimming with fastp, MiXCR clone assembly, productive beta chains retained. Each record represents a unique CDR3 protein, reported with the most common genes and DNA among its rows. TCRdb's processing, not the authors', yielded these V and J calls. The sample data list 2,500 to 4,000 distinct CDR3 sequences, and roughly 24% of these were observed just once. The ten largest account for approximately 21% of the sample.

These data belong to a study of vaccination and CD4 T cells after COVID-19 (dated by TCRdb to between 2021 and 2022). General notes on the study: Every convalescent patient had a positive nasal swab PCR test for SARS-CoV-2, with mild disease in 8 to 10 patients and severe disease in one. As controls, cultures received a CEFX viral epitope pool (the positive control), an HIV-1 Nef peptide pool (the negative control), or no peptide at all. Two doses of either the Pfizer-BioNTech BNT162b2 vaccine (n=8) or the Moderna mRNA-1273 vaccine (n=2) were administered to participants. Post-COVID blood samples were collected from convalescent patients a median of approximately 93 days after diagnosis, with a range of about 30 to 170 days. The convalescent cohort comprised six males and four females, including two Hispanic individuals, seven Caucasians, two Asians and one multiracial person. Post-vaccine blood samples were obtained a median of approximately 74 days after the second vaccine dose, with a range of roughly 13 to 250 days. The spike-specific CD4+ TCR repertoire was compared before and after mRNA vaccination in 10 to 11 COVID-19 convalescent patients and 4 infection-naive healthy vaccine recipients. For stimulating the cultures, overlapping spike peptide pools were used, derived from SARS-CoV-2 as well as from the common cold coronaviruses HCoV-NL63, HCoV-OC43 and HCoV-229E. The investigation overall reported the following: Although the median number of SARS-CoV-2-reactive clonotypes went up from approximately 20 after infection to approximately 40 after vaccination, the increase was not significant. Nearly all vaccine-specific clones in convalescent patients (304 of 307) were mono-reactive for SARS-CoV-2 spike rather than cross-reactive with common cold coronaviruses. Relatively few convalescent patients were included in the study, and early timepoints after natural infection were not analyzed. In convalescent patients, a median approximately 90% of post-vaccine SARS-CoV-2-reactive clones were detected only after vaccination, suggesting vaccine-specific priming.

CDR1 and CDR2 are read off the germline V gene (reference sequence) as DFQATT and SNEGSKA. From the cysteine through the phenylalanine, the CDR3 covers 15 amino acids. Only CDR3 DNA is held: 45 bases, read in frame from base 1. The sequences come from CD4+ T cells from blood, cultured in vitro, collected after SARS-CoV-2 vaccination. The sequence was collected from a human donor who had recovered from COVID-19. The chain employs TRBV20-1 and TRBJ2-6; the D region possibly corresponds to TRBD1 (5 bases align). The DNA sequence is TGCAGCTCGGCACAGGCGAGCTCTGGGGCCAACGTCCTGACTTTC. Its protein is CSSAQASSGANVLTF.